A selection of T cell receptor beta chains follows, all from one sample in a study of blood T cell repertoires in COVID-19. The method was immunoSEQ multiplex PCR; TCRdb's version includes in-frame clones alone and lacks a portion of them. The data hold about 24,000 clones, with roughly four fifths observed a single time. The sequenced sample consisted of peripheral blood. These receptors were collected from a human donor in a cohort sampled during active COVID-19. CDR3s include the opening cysteine and the closing phenylalanine or tryptophan. A D gene is named only where the DNA matches it firmly. Rows give clone size only sometimes, using once, few, many, or a class for an expanded clone.

v_gene	j_gene	d_gene	abundance	CDR3nt	CDR3aa
TRBV30	TRBJ2-5	TRBD1	NA	TGTGCCTGGAGTACGACAGGGGCGGAGACCCAGTACTTC	CAWSTTGAETQYF
TRBV6-5	TRBJ2-1	NA	medium-sized	TGTGCCAGCAGTTACTCGACACAGGGTGCCTACAATGAGCAGTTCTTC	CASSYSTQGAYNEQFF
TRBV7-9	TRBJ2-5	TRBD2	NA	TGTGCCAGCAGGCTAGCGGGAGGGGAGACCCAGTACTTC	CASRLAGGETQYF
TRBV4-1	TRBJ1-1	NA	NA	TGCGCCAGCAGCCAAGAGGGGCTGGGGGGTGAAGCTTTCTTT	CASSQEGLGGEAFF
TRBV14	TRBJ2-7	NA	NA	TGTGCCAGCAGCCGGGCTTCGGGAGCCTTCGAGCAGTACTTC	CASSRASGAFEQYF
TRBV6-6	TRBJ2-4	NA	once	TGTGCCAGCAGTCCCCGTTCGGGGGAGCTAGCCAAAAACATTCAGTACTTC	CASSPRSGELAKNIQYF
TRBV7-9	TRBJ2-1	TRBD1	NA	TGTGCCAGCAGCTTAGGGGACAGGGGGGCCAATGAGCAGTTCTTC	CASSLGDRGANEQFF
TRBV4-3	TRBJ2-7	TRBD1	NA	TGCGCCAGCAGCCAAGGCGGGGACAGGGGGTACGAGCAGTACTTC	CASSQGGDRGYEQYF
TRBV7-3	TRBJ2-3	NA	NA	TGTGCCAGCAGCCCAAATGTGAGAGGGCGAACTAGCACAGATACGCAGTATTTT	CASSPNVRGRTSTDTQYF
TRBV6-5	TRBJ1-5	TRBD1	NA	TGTGCCAGCAGTTCCGGACAGGTGAAGAATCAGCCCCAGCATTTT	CASSSGQVKNQPQHF
TRBV14	TRBJ1-2	NA	NA	TGTGCCAGCAGCCAAGGTCGAGGGAGTTGGGGCTACACCTTC	CASSQGRGSWGYTF
TRBV7-2	TRBJ2-3	NA	NA	TGTGCCAGCAGCTGGACGACTAGGGTCGAGCCGTATTTT	CASSWTTRVEPYF
TRBV9	TRBJ2-3	NA	NA	TGTGCCAGCAGCGTAGAGGGGCGGGGCAGCACAGATACGCAGTATTTT	CASSVEGRGSTDTQYF
TRBV5-1	TRBJ1-1	NA	NA	TGCGCCAGCAGGCGAGAAACTGAAGCTTTCTTT	CASRRETEAFF
TRBV7-3	TRBJ2-5	TRBD2	NA	TGTGCCAGCAGCCTTGAGACTAGCGGGGGTTCAACCCAGTACTTC	CASSLETSGGSTQYF
TRBV27	TRBJ2-2	NA	few	TGTGCCAGCAGAGGCAGGGTAAACACCGGGGAGCTGTTTTTT	CASRGRVNTGELFF
TRBV4-1	TRBJ1-5	TRBD1	few	TGCGCCAGCAGTCCGTATCCGACAGGGGTTGGGGCCCAGCATTTT	CASSPYPTGVGAQHF
TRBV7-2	TRBJ1-3	TRBD1	few	TGTGCCAGCAGCTCTATAGGACAGGGAATAAGCGGAAACACCATATATTTT	CASSSIGQGISGNTIYF
TRBV7-9	TRBJ1-1	TRBD1	NA	TGTGCCAGCCAGCGGGGGACAGGGATGAACACTGAAGCTTTCTTT	CASQRGTGMNTEAFF
TRBV9	TRBJ2-7	TRBD2	NA	TGTGCCAGCAGCGGCAGTAGGACTAGCGGGAAATACGAGCAGTACTTC	CASSGSRTSGKYEQYF
TRBV20-1	TRBJ2-7	NA	NA	TGCAGTGCTAGAAGAGACTACGAGCAGTACTTC	CSARRDYEQYF
TRBV4-3	TRBJ1-1	NA	few	TGCGCCAGCAGGGGTGGGGGCATGGGCACTGAAGCTTTCTTT	CASRGGGMGTEAFF
TRBV7-3	TRBJ2-5	TRBD1	few	TGTGCCAGCAGCCCGGGGACAGGGTCGGAGACCCAGTACTTC	CASSPGTGSETQYF
TRBV7-2	TRBJ2-3	TRBD1	once	TGTGCCAGCAGCCCCGGACAGGGGGGGGCAGATACGCAGTATTTT	CASSPGQGGADTQYF